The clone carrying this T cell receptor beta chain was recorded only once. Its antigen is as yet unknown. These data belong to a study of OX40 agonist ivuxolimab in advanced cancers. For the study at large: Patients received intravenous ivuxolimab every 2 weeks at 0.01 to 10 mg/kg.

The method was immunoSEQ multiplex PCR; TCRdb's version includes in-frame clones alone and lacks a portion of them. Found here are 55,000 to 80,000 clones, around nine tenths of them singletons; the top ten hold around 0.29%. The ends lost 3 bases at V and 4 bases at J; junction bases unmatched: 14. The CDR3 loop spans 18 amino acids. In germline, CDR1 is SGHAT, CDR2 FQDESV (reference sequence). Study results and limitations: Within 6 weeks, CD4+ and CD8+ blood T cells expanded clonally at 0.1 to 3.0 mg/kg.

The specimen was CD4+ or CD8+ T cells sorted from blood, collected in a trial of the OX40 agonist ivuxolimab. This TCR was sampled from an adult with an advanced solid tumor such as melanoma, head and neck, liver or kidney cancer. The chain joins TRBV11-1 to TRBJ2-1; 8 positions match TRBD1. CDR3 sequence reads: CASSFQSGWDRPYNEQFF. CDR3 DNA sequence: TGTGCCAGCAGCTTCCAATCTGGGTGGGACAGGCCTTACAATGAGCAGTTCTTC. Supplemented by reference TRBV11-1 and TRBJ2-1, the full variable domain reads EAEVAQSPRYKITEKSQAVAFWCDPISGHATLYWYRQILGQGPELLVQFQDESVVDDSQLPKDRFSAERLKGVDSTLKIQPAELGDSAMYLCASSFQSGWDRPYNEQFFGPGTRLTVL.